The 19 T cell receptor beta chains listed next were all sequenced from one sample in a study of cytomegalovirus exposure and HLA in healthy donors. Primers included in the PCR were 60 Vbeta and 13 Jbeta primers. Data came from immunoSEQ multiplex PCR; TCRdb stores just in-frame clones and leaves some out. The sample shows approximately 77,000 clones, about 71% of them seen only once. Sequencing was done on a sample of PBMCs. The source is a woman aged 40 to 49 in good health and CMV-seronegative.

The chain has TRBV7-9 and TRBJ2-1; D possibly corresponds to TRBD2 (6 bases). Trimming took off 5 bases at V and 6 bases at J, with 14 bases between the two ends. Per germline, CDR1 SEHNR and CDR2 FQNEAQ (reference sequence). The CDR3 loop spans 14 amino acids. The CDR3 region is CASSRGGLFNEQFF. CDR3 in DNA: TGTGCCAGCAGCCGCGGCGGACTATTCAATGAGCAGTTCTTC.

The rearrangement uses TRBV18 and TRBJ2-1; tentatively, D is TRBD1 (6 bases). Trimming cost V 2 bases and J 3 bases, with 11 bases left between them. Germline lookup yields CDR1 KGHSH and CDR2 LQKENI. The CDR3 is 15 residues long. The CDR3 sequence is CASSPGTNFYNEQFF. CDR3 in DNA: TGTGCCAGCTCACCAGGGACAAATTTCTACAATGAGCAGTTCTTC. Based on the CDR3 plus reference TRBV18 and TRBJ2-1, the full variable domain is NAGVMQNPRHLVRRRGQEARLRCSPMKGHSHVYWYRQLPEEGLKFMVYLQKENIIDESGMPKERFSAEFPKEGPSILRIQQVVRGDSAAYFCASSPGTNFYNEQFFGPGTRLTVL.

This clone is a singleton in its sample. J is TRBJ2-7 and V is TRBV2; D is possibly TRBD1 (7 bases). The CDR3 consists of 14 residues. Deletions cut 4 bases from V and 7 bases from J, with 17 bases between. Germline CDR1 reads SNHLY; CDR2 reads FYNNEI. The CDR3: CASSGLRGAWEQYF. CDR3 in DNA: TGTGCCAGCAGTGGCCTCAGGGGGGCTTGGGAGCAGTACTTC.

The rearrangement joins TRBV4-3 to TRBJ2-3; TRBD1 might be the D (6 bases). CDR1 is LGHNA, CDR2 YSLEER, per germline. This CDR3 region has 16 residues. Between the trimmed V and J ends, which lost 0 bases and 3 bases, there was a span of 13 bases. The CDR3, as DNA: TGCGCCAGCAGCCAAGATACGACAGGAGGAACAGATACGCAGTATTTT. It translates to CASSQDTTGGTDTQYF.

This rearrangement joins TRBV7-8 to TRBJ1-5, with D perhaps matching TRBD1 (6 bases). The V end was cut by 8 bases, the J end by 6 bases, with 20 bases between. Germline CDR1 reads SGHVS; CDR2 reads FQNEAQ. This CDR3 comprises 15 residues. CDR3 loop: CASGIDGQRGQPQHF. CDR3 coding DNA: TGTGCCAGCGGGATAGACGGACAGAGAGGTCAGCCCCAGCATTTT.

This clone was counted a few times. The V gene is TRBV6-4, the J gene TRBJ1-1; 7 positions match TRBD1. The germline gives CDR1 MRHNA, CDR2 SNTAGT. After removal of 6 bases from V and 7 bases from J, the junction contained 8 bases not matched to a gene. This CDR3 is 13 amino acids long. The CDR3 sequence is CASRNRGTGEAFF. The CDR3, as DNA: TGTGCCAGCAGAAACAGGGGTACGGGTGAAGCTTTCTTT.

The chain employs TRBV10-3 and TRBJ2-1, with D perhaps TRBD2 (6 bases). The CDR3 has 15 residues. Germline V lookup: CDR1 ENHRY, CDR2 SYGVKD. V shed 2 bases and J shed 6 bases, with 14 bases lying between them. This chain's CDR3 is CAISEGMGGTNEQFF. The CDR3 region has the DNA TGTGCCATCAGTGAGGGGATGGGAGGTACCAATGAGCAGTTCTTC.

The rearrangement uses TRBV4-3 and TRBJ2-7; 10 bases are shared with TRBD2. Trimming removed 0 bases from V and 3 bases from J; junction bases left unmatched: 2. Germline CDR1 LGHNA, CDR2 YSLEER. The CDR3 has 15 amino acids. This CDR3 reads CASSQEASGSYEQYF. DNA of the CDR3: TGCGCCAGCAGCCAAGAGGCTAGCGGGAGCTACGAGCAGTACTTC.

V usage is TRBV7-9 and J usage is TRBJ2-3; TRBD1 matches 9 bases. The length of the CDR3 is 18 residues. V dropped 8 bases and J dropped 0; count of bases not matched to a gene: 15. Germline V gene sequence: CDR1 SEHNR, CDR2 FQNEAQ (reference sequence). CDR3 in amino acids: CASAPGDRDHPSTDTQYF. The CDR3 DNA reads as TGTGCCAGCGCCCCTGGGGACAGGGACCACCCGAGCACAGATACGCAGTATTTT.

This chain connects TRBV2 to TRBJ2-7; 10 bases are a match to TRBD2. Germline V gives CDR1 SNHLY, CDR2 FYNNEI. The length of the CDR3 is 15 residues. V was pared by 4 bases and J by 1 base, with 4 bases of the junction left unmatched. Here the CDR3 DNA reads TGTGCCAGCAGTGGGGGTAGCGGGGGGTCCTACGAGCAGTACTTC. Protein: CASSGGSGGSYEQYF.

The table lists this clone with a few counts. The chain couples TRBV5-1 to TRBJ1-2, with 7 bases aligning to TRBD1. The CDR3 has 14 residues. After removal of 0 bases from V and 7 bases from J, the junction contained 6 bases not matched to a gene. Germline CDR1 SGHRS, CDR2 YFSETQ. This CDR3 is CASSLEQGGGGYTF. DNA for the CDR3: TGCGCCAGCAGCTTGGAGCAGGGGGGAGGTGGCTACACCTTC.

This clone appeared once. The V gene is TRBV7-9, the J gene TRBJ1-1; D is perhaps TRBD1 (6 bases). This CDR3 is 13 amino acids long. V lost 4 bases and J 11 bases, leaving 17 bases between the germline ends. CDR1 is SEHNR and CDR2 is FQNEAQ in the germline V gene (reference sequence). CDR3 nucleotides: TGTGCCAGCAGCTCCGCCAACAGGGATGAGGCTTTCTTT. Protein product: CASSSANRDEAFF.

The V gene is TRBV18, the J gene TRBJ1-2; no clear D. CDR1 and CDR2 from the germline V gene are KGHSH and LQKENI. The V end was cut by 2 bases, the J end by 5 bases, with 12 bases between. CDR3 length equals 14 residues. Written as DNA, the CDR3 is TGTGCCAGCTCACCAGATCACAAAACATATGGCTACACCTTC. This codes for CASSPDHKTYGYTF.

This chain connects TRBV10-3 to TRBJ1-1; D is unresolved. Trimming removed 6 bases from V and 1 base from J, with 9 bases in between. Germline V lookup: CDR1 ENHRY, CDR2 SYGVKD. The CDR3 runs to 13 residues. The CDR3 coding sequence is TGTGCCATCAGAGAGGCAGGGAACACTGAAGCTTTCTTT. Translated, it gives CAIREAGNTEAFF.

The chain uses TRBV10-3 and TRBJ1-1; tentative D call: TRBD1 (6 bases). This CDR3 is 13 amino acids long. The V end was cut by 10 bases, the J end by 0 bases, with 12 bases between. In germline, CDR1 is ENHRY, CDR2 SYGVKD. The CDR3 DNA sequence: TGTGCCACCCGGACAGCTATGAACACTGAAGCTTTCTTT. It yields the protein CATRTAMNTEAFF.

The CDR3, as DNA: TGTGCCAGCAGCGTCCCATCCACCGGGGAGCTGTTTTTT. As protein: CASSVPSTGELFF. The genes are TRBV9 and TRBJ2-2; D not certain. The CDR3 consists of 13 residues. Germline V gene lookup returns CDR1 SGDLS and CDR2 YYNGEE. Deletions cut 2 bases from V and 4 bases from J, with 6 bases between. Full variable domain (remainder filled in from reference TRBV9 and TRBJ2-2): DSGVTQTPKHLITATGQRVTLRCSPRSGDLSVYWYQQSLDQGLQFLIQYYNGEERAKGNILERFSAQQFPDLHSELNLSSLELGDSALYFCASSVPSTGELFFGEGSRLTVL.

The rearrangement links TRBV20-1 to TRBJ2-1; D perhaps matches TRBD2 (6 bases). Looked up from germline, CDR1 is DFQATT and CDR2 is SNEGSKA (reference sequence). The CDR3 totals 11 residues. Deletions cut 3 bases from V and 10 bases from J, with 10 bases between. CDR3: CSASLGGEQFF. The CDR3 nucleotides read TGCAGTGCTAGTTTGGGGGGAGAGCAGTTCTTC.

The chain carries TRBV12-5 and TRBJ1-1, with D possibly TRBD1 on 6 matching bases. V lost 10 bases and J 4 bases, leaving 16 bases between the germline ends. This CDR3 comprises 13 residues. Germline values: CDR1 LGHNT, CDR2 FRNRAP. The CDR3 loop is CATRPPQGTEAFF. In DNA form, the CDR3 reads TGTGCTACCCGGCCCCCACAGGGCACTGAAGCTTTCTTT.

This clone turned up a few times. CDR3 amino acids: CASSSARRNPIVQQFF. For the CDR3, the DNA is TGTGCCAGTAGTTCAGCTAGGCGCAACCCTATTGTGCAGCAGTTCTTC. J is TRBJ2-1 and V is TRBV19; D gene ambiguous. CDR1 LNHDA and CDR2 SQIVND come from the germline V gene (reference sequence). This CDR3 has 16 amino acids. Trimming stripped 5 bases from V and 11 bases from J, with 25 bases between.